This entry lists 19 T cell receptor beta chains sequenced from one sample in a study of blood T cell repertoires in COVID-19. Some clones are missing from TCRdb's copy, which holds only in-frame ones; the method was immunoSEQ multiplex PCR. The repertoire holds 400,000 to 450,000 clones, with 70% to 90% as singletons. Material for sequencing was peripheral blood. Receptor source: a man aged 18 to 35 with COVID-19, enrolled during active disease.

In this sample, this clone turned up once. The chain carries TRBV6-6 and TRBJ1-5; 7 nucleotides match TRBD1. V dropped 5 bases and J dropped 3; count of bases not matched to a gene: 13. Germline V gene data show CDR1 as MNHNY and CDR2 as SVGAGI (reference sequence). The CDR3 loop spans 17 amino acids. The CDR3 nucleotides read TGTGCCAGCAGTCCCCTCTCGGGGACAGACCTCAATCAGCCCCAGCATTTT. Its translation: CASSPLSGTDLNQPQHF.

This rearrangement joins TRBV12-3 or TRBV12-4 to TRBJ1-2; 8 bases are a match to TRBD1. The CDR3 sequence is 13 residues long. J gave up 8 bases and V 6 bases, and 8 bases lay outside the gene matches. CDR3 amino acids: CASSPRGPYGYTF. CDR3 DNA: TGTGCCAGCAGCCCCAGGGGGCCCTACGGCTACACCTTC.

The rearrangement joins TRBV6-5 to TRBJ2-7, with D maybe TRBD2 (6 bases). Trimming removed 2 bases from V and 2 bases from J, with 16 bases in between. CDR3 length: 16 residues. The germline V gene has CDR1 MNHEY and CDR2 SVGAGI. The CDR3 loop reads CASSYGTPLYPYEQYF. CDR3 bases: TGTGCCAGCAGTTACGGGACTCCCCTATATCCCTACGAGCAGTACTTC.

This chain links TRBV10-3 with TRBJ2-1, with TRBD2 identical over 8 bases. The CDR3 contains 16 residues. Germline-derived CDR1 and CDR2 are ENHRY and SYGVKD. The V segment lost 2 bases and the J segment 9 bases; nucleotides outside the gene matches: 12. In nucleotides, the CDR3 is TGTGCCATCAGTGAGCTTATCACGGGAGGGGGGAGTGAGCAGTTCTTC. Amino acid sequence: CAISELITGGGSEQFF.

The chain carries TRBV3-1 (or the pseudogene TRBV3-2) and TRBJ2-1; 10 nucleotides agree with TRBD1. Germline values: CDR1 LGHDT, CDR2 YNNKEL (reference sequence). J was trimmed by 1 base and V by 4 bases; bases with no gene match: 7. CDR3 length: 17 residues. CDR3 sequence: CASSPGQGLGSYNEQFF. The CDR3 bases are TGTGCCAGCAGCCCGGGACAGGGGCTAGGATCCTACAATGAGCAGTTCTTC.

The chain uses TRBV4-2 and TRBJ2-2, with a possible D match to TRBD1 (6 bases). CDR1 is LGHNA, CDR2 YNFKEQ, per germline. The CDR3 contains 17 residues. V lost 0 bases to trimming and J lost 8 bases, with 19 bases between them. The CDR3 bases are TGTGCCAGCAGCCAAGAAAGGTTACTAGTAGGGGGTGGGGAGCTGTTTTTT. Amino acids: CASSQERLLVGGGELFF.

The chain carries TRBV5-8 and TRBJ2-1, with a weak D call TRBD2 (6 bases). Trimming shortened V by 2 bases and J by 8 bases, and 11 bases separated the two germline ends. Germline CDR1 SGHTS, CDR2 YDEGEE. The CDR3 contains 13 residues. This CDR3 is CASSLGGSDEQFF. In DNA form, the CDR3 reads TGTGCCAGCAGCTTAGGAGGGTCCGATGAGCAGTTCTTC.

This chain connects TRBV5-6 to TRBJ2-7, with a tentative D call TRBD1 (6 bases). CDR3 length equals 15 residues. Germline lookup yields CDR1 SGHDT and CDR2 YYEEEE. V was cut by 5 bases and J by 2 bases, with 17 bases left in between. CDR3 DNA: TGTGCCAGCAGGGAGGACAGCGGAGCCACCTACGAGCAGTACTTC. Its protein product is CASREDSGATYEQYF. Based on the CDR3 plus reference TRBV5-6 and TRBJ2-7, the full variable domain is DAGVTQSPTHLIKTRGQQVTLRCSPKSGHDTVSWYQQALGQGPQFIFQYYEEEERQRGNFPDRFSGHQFPNYSSELNVNALLLGDSALYLCASREDSGATYEQYFGPGTRLTVT.

The V gene is TRBV7-2, the J gene TRBJ1-1; no definite D call. This CDR3 comprises 13 residues. The germline gives CDR1 SGHTA, CDR2 FQGNSA. V lost 5 bases and J 6 bases, leaving 13 bases between the germline ends. The CDR3 nucleotides are TGTGCCAGCAGCGGAAAGAGGTTGGCTGAAGCTTTCTTT. It encodes CASSGKRLAEAFF.

The V call is TRBV5-1, the J call TRBJ2-5, with 10 bases matching TRBD1. This CDR3 spans 18 amino acids. CDR1 and CDR2 (germline): SGHRS, YFSETQ. J was trimmed by 2 bases and V by 0 bases; bases with no gene match: 10. CDR3 residues: CASSLDGRRTGGQETQYF. Here the CDR3 DNA reads TGCGCCAGCAGCTTGGATGGTAGGAGGACAGGGGGACAAGAGACCCAGTACTTC.

The chain is built from TRBV27 and TRBJ2-1, with 11 positions matching TRBD1. V trimming: 5 bases; J trimming: 9 bases; junction bases outside the gene matches: 9. This CDR3 region has 15 residues. Germline CDR1 and CDR2: MNHEY and SMNVEV (reference sequence). CDR3 nucleotide sequence: TGTGCCAGCAGTAACGGACAGGGGGCGCTTTTTGAGCAGTTCTTC. It specifies CASSNGQGALFEQFF.

The chain uses TRBV3-1 (or the pseudogene TRBV3-2) and TRBJ2-1; 8 bases align to TRBD2. The germline CDR1 and CDR2 sequences are LGHDT and YNNKEL (reference sequence). The CDR3 length is 14 residues. Germline trimming cut 3 bases from V and 7 bases from J; bases unmatched to any gene: 5. CDR3 protein: CASSQWTSLNEQFF. For the CDR3, the DNA is TGTGCCAGCAGCCAGTGGACTAGCTTGAATGAGCAGTTCTTC.

Comments on this clone: Other DNA sequences of this sample code for an identical CDR3. This chain connects TRBV2 to TRBJ2-7; D perhaps matches TRBD1 (6 bases). CDR1 SNHLY and CDR2 FYNNEI come from the germline V gene. The germline V and J ends were trimmed by 6 bases and 4 bases, with 10 bases remaining between them. The CDR3 consists of 12 residues. CDR3 loop: CASRLDRYEQYF. CDR3 in DNA: TGTGCCAGCAGACTCGACAGGTACGAGCAGTACTTC.

This clone was counted once. The chain links TRBV5-1 to TRBJ2-7; 7 bases are shared with TRBD2. The trim removed 1 base at V and 5 bases at J, leaving 6 bases unmatched. Germline loops: CDR1 SGHRS, CDR2 YFSETQ. The CDR3 has 14 residues. CDR3 sequence (DNA): TGCGCCAGCAGCTTGTTGCGGGGGTTCGACGAGCAGTACTTC. It yields the protein CASSLLRGFDEQYF. The full variable domain, its missing parts supplied by reference TRBV5-1 and TRBJ2-7, is KAGVTQTPRYLIKTRGQQVTLSCSPISGHRSVSWYQQTPGQGLQFLFEYFSETQRNKGNFPGRFSGRQFSNSRSEMNVSTLELGDSALYLCASSLLRGFDEQYFGPGTRLTVT.

The rearrangement uses TRBV9 and TRBJ2-7; 14 positions match TRBD2. Germline V gives CDR1 SGDLS, CDR2 YYNGEE. The V and J ends lost 4 bases and 3 bases, in that order; junction bases with no gene match: 12. The CDR3 runs to 18 residues. The CDR3 is CASSLGTSGSFRGYEQYF. For the CDR3, the DNA is TGTGCCAGCAGCCTTGGGACTAGCGGGAGTTTCAGGGGCTACGAGCAGTACTTC. The full variable domain, in which reference TRBV9 and TRBJ2-7 provide the parts outside the CDR3, is DSGVTQTPKHLITATGQRVTLRCSPRSGDLSVYWYQQSLDQGLQFLIQYYNGEERAKGNILERFSAQQFPDLHSELNLSSLELGDSALYFCASSLGTSGSFRGYEQYFGPGTRLTVT.

CDR3 amino acids: CASMEKVTGNQPQHF. CDR3 sequence (DNA): TGTGCCAGTATGGAGAAGGTGACAGGCAATCAGCCCCAGCATTTT. This chain connects TRBV19 to TRBJ1-5; tentatively, D is TRBD1 (5 bases). This CDR3 has 15 amino acids. Trimming took 7 bases from V and 2 from J, leaving 15 bases between them. Germline lookup yields CDR1 LNHDA and CDR2 SQIVND (reference sequence).

This clone showed up just once. This rearrangement joins TRBV11-2 to TRBJ2-7, with TRBD2 matching 8 bases. J gave up 2 bases and V 1 base, and 16 bases lay outside the gene matches. Germline V CDR1 and CDR2: SGHAT, FQNNGV. The CDR3 is 19 residues long. The CDR3 DNA reads TGTGCCAGCAGCTTAGTGGCACCCCTGGGGGGGACTAGTACCTACGAGCAGTACTTC. It yields the protein CASSLVAPLGGTSTYEQYF.

V and J are TRBV5-1 and TRBJ2-5; TRBD2 matches 8 bases. This CDR3 is built from 15 residues. The junction had 9 bases not matched to a gene; V was cut back by 0 bases and J by 8 bases. CDR1 is SGHRS, CDR2 YFSETQ, per germline. The chain's CDR3 is CASSLGVAGLDTQYF. For the CDR3, the DNA is TGCGCCAGCAGCTTGGGGGTAGCGGGGCTTGACACCCAGTACTTC.

The gene calls are TRBV27 and TRBJ1-5; perhaps TRBD1 as D (5 bases). Germline values: CDR1 MNHEY, CDR2 SMNVEV (reference sequence). V lost 4 bases and J lost 0, with 10 bases in between. There are 15 residues in the CDR3. This chain's CDR3 is CASSSGINSNQPQHF. The CDR3 DNA reads TGTGCCAGCAGTTCAGGGATCAATAGCAATCAGCCCCAGCATTTT.